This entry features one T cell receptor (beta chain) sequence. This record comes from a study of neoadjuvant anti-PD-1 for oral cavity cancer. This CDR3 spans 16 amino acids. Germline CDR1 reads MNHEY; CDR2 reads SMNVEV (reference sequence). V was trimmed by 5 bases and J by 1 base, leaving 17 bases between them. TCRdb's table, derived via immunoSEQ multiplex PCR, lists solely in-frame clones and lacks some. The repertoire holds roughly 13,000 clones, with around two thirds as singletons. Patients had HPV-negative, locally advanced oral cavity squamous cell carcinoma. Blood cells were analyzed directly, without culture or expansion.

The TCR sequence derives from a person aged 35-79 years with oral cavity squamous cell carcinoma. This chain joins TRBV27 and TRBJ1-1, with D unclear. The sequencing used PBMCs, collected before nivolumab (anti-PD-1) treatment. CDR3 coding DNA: TGTGCCAGCAGTCATTTACGGACGACCGGGAACACTGAAGCTTTCTTT. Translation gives CASSHLRTTGNTEAFF.